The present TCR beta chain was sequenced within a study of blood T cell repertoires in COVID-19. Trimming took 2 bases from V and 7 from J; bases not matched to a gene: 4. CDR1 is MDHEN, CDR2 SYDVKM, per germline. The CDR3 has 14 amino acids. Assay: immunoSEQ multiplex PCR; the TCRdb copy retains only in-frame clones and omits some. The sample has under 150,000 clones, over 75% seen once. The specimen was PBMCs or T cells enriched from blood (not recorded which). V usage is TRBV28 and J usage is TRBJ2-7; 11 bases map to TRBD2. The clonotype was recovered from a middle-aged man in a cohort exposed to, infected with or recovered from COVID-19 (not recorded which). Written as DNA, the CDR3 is TGTGCCAGCAGTTTAATAGCGGGAGGGGAGGAGCAGTACTTC. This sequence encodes CASSLIAGGEEQYF.